A selection of T cell receptor beta chains follows, all from one sample in a study of T cell changes during pregnancy in multiple sclerosis. Profiling relied on immunoSEQ multiplex PCR, and the TCRdb table lists in-frame clones only, not all of them. Altogether tens of thousands of clones are present, 90% being singletons, with the ten largest covering 5% to 6.5%. Material: peripheral blood, obtained in the third trimester of pregnancy. These receptors were collected from a female donor in good health, enrolled as a control in a pregnancy study. Both conserved end residues are part of each CDR3. Fields, in order: D gene, clone size, J gene, V gene, CDR3 DNA, CDR3 protein. A D gene is named only where the DNA matches it firmly. Rows may omit the clone size; those that give it use once, few, many or a size class.

TRBD1 | NA | TRBJ1-2 | TRBV27 | TGTGCCAGCAGTTCCGGGACAGCCTATGGCTACACCTTC | CASSSGTAYGYTF
TRBD2 | NA | TRBJ2-3 | TRBV5-1 | TGCGCCAGCAGCTTGGTACCTAGCGGGGATAGCACAGATACGCAGTATTTT | CASSLVPSGDSTDTQYF
TRBD1 | NA | TRBJ1-1 | TRBV19 | TGTGCCAGTATCAGGTCCGGGACAGGGGGTGCCGAAGCTTTCTTT | CASIRSGTGGAEAFF
NA | NA | TRBJ2-7 | TRBV2 | TGTGCCAGCAGTGAGGGAGCAGGCCCCTCCCACTACGAGCAGTACTTC | CASSEGAGPSHYEQYF
TRBD1 | NA | TRBJ2-7 | TRBV6-5 | TGTGCCAGCACCTCTCAAGGGGGCCCCTACGAGCAGTACTTC | CASTSQGGPYEQYF
NA | NA | TRBJ1-1 | TRBV10-2 | TGCGCCAGCAGTGAGTCCTACCGAGGAGGGAACACTGAAGCTTTCTTT | CASSESYRGGNTEAFF
TRBD2 | NA | TRBJ2-7 | TRBV5-1 | TGCGCCAGCAGCCCGGGACTAGCGCTGAACTACGAGCAGTACTTC | CASSPGLALNYEQYF
TRBD1 | NA | TRBJ1-5 | TRBV18 | TGTGCCAGCTCACCGGGACGGACAGGCACCCAGAATCAGCCCCAGCATTTT | CASSPGRTGTQNQPQHF
TRBD1 | NA | TRBJ2-5 | TRBV7-8 | TGTGCCAGCAGCTCGGGCGCGGACAGGGGGCGCGAGACCCAGTACTTC | CASSSGADRGRETQYF
NA | once | TRBJ2-5 | TRBV2 | TGTGCCAGCAGACCGTCGAGGGAGACCCAGTACTTC | CASRPSRETQYF
NA | NA | TRBJ1-3 | TRBV18 | TGTGCCAGCTCACATCGACAGGAGAGCTCTGGAAACACCATATATTTT | CASSHRQESSGNTIYF
NA | NA | TRBJ2-5 | TRBV28 | TGTGCCAGCAGTCCTGGTGGTATGCGAGAGACCCAGTACTTC | CASSPGGMRETQYF
NA | NA | TRBJ2-3 | TRBV7-3 | TGTGCCAGCAGCTTCGGAGGGGCAGATACGCAGTATTTT | CASSFGGADTQYF
NA | NA | TRBJ1-6 | TRBV11-2 | TGTGCCAGCAGCTTAGGCTCCATGAGTTGGTCACCCCTCCACTTT | CASSLGSMSWSPLHF